These T cell receptor beta chains were read from a single sample in a study of response to subunit inactivated influenza vaccine. TCRdb re-analysed the RT-PCR reads in MiXCR, keeping a single row per CDR3 protein. This sample carries approximately 480,000 distinct CDR3 sequences, around 9.9% of them seen once, and the ten largest clones take approximately 12%. The material sequenced was PBMCs from blood, taken more than 35 days after vaccination. These receptors originate from a man in his fifties or sixties who received an inactivated influenza vaccine. The CDR3 runs from the conserved cysteine through the conserved F or W. The order of the fields is clone size, V gene, CDR3 protein. Size is omitted from some rows. Given values are once, few, many or a class for expanded clones.

few | TRBV4-3 | CASSQEWGTGELFF
- | TRBV6-2/TRBV6-3 | CASRKSSTDTQYF
few | TRBV24-1 | CATSDVTGQGPSSGELFF
many | TRBV6-1 | CASSDRGGSSYNEQFF
few | TRBV20-1 | CSAPRGSRINTEAFF
- | TRBV20-1 | CSAHGQDSSYEQYF
- | TRBV3-1 | CASSHLQGAGEQYF
once | TRBV21-1 | CASRACSTQYF
few | TRBV5-1 | CASSSSGTGRNEQFF
few | TRBV20-1 | CSAIAGAGGETQYF
few | TRBV7-2 | CASSPLAEETQYF
few | TRBV4-2 | CASSQDPISGDRPGTQYF
once | TRBV5-1 | CASSWGQGGGDEQYF
many | TRBV11-2 | CASSLDPKNIQYF
many | TRBV12-3/TRBV12-4 | CASSLPRGGRYEQFF
- | TRBV4-1 | CASIPGLAGSDTQYF
few | TRBV10-3 | CAVGQRFYEQYF
few | TRBV24-1 | CATSDSGQHYEQYF
- | TRBV7-6 | CASSLRQSQETQYF
few | TRBV12-3/TRBV12-4 | CASMEQIAKNIQYF
- | TRBV7-2 | CASSLGRQGDPYEQYF
many | TRBV6-5 | CASTPDHYRQFF
- | TRBV5-1 | CASSLFRITGAPADTQYF
- | TRBV28 | CASTSGGSYNEQFF
many | TRBV9 | CASSVAGLYNEQFF
many | TRBV20-1 | CSAPSSGGGSSYEQYF
- | TRBV24-1 | CATARGDTQYF
few | TRBV15 | CATSSSGTGELFF
- | TRBV4-2 | CASSQERVLAVSTDTQYF
few | TRBV6-1 | CASSRVGDSGANVLTF
few | TRBV2 | CASRDHLTGVTEAFF
many | TRBV4-1 | CASSQGQGSTYEQYF
many | TRBV11-1 | CASSLASGDTYYSTDTQYF
- | TRBV7-8 | CASSPGAHTDTQYF
many | TRBV6-5 | CASSYSRTGVGDTQYF
many | TRBV29-1 | CSELAGDSYNEQFF
- | TRBV2 | CASSGIGQGGYGYTF
- | TRBV5-1 | CASSLAPPTGEGSADTQYF
- | TRBV5-1 | CASSGETVAAEAFF
few | TRBV7-2 | CASSLGAGTDTQYF
few | TRBV24-1 | CATSALDRNTGELFF
many | TRBV11-2 | CASSLPSEADTQYF
few | TRBV20-1 | CSARDLGGPMQETQYF